The T cell receptor beta chain under discussion was sequenced for a study of Graves' ophthalmopathy and Graves' hyperthyroidism. Germline-derived CDR1 and CDR2 are SGHRS and YFSETQ. The CDR3 sequence runs 10 residues, both termini included. The authors amplified TCR beta CDR3 regions, and they did so from RNA transcripts for repertoire sequencing. A first-round RT-PCR used HTBI primers, followed by a second-round multiplex PCR. One entry per CDR3 protein, called by TCRdb with MiXCR from the multiplex PCR reads. The table lists more than 550,000 distinct CDR3 sequences, more than 40% of them singletons. Remarks on this clonotype: Because it lacks the conserved phenylalanine or tryptophan at the end, this CDR3 is likely a read error. Because the CDR3's place on the DNA is in doubt, the DNA is left out and the CDR3 is given as listed by TCRdb.

Material: peripheral blood. This sequence was found in an adult man with Graves' ophthalmopathy. The chain recombines TRBV5-1 with TRBJ2-6; the table gives TRBD1 as D, unverified against the DNA. Here the CDR3 reads CASSGNRGLI.